This T cell receptor (beta chain) was obtained from a study of shared clonotypes between healthy human individuals. Study results and caveats: It was expected that sequencing depth would affect clonotype sharing among donors.

Trimming pared 7 bases from V and 3 bases from J, leaving 6 bases between. The CDR3 totals 12 residues. Germline V gives CDR1 SNHLY, CDR2 FYNNEI. Worth noting for this clone: Its cognate antigen is unknown. Other DNA sequences in the same sample also yield this CDR3.

The assay was immunoSEQ multiplex PCR, and TCRdb's table has in-frame clones only and misses some. The table records over 1.4 million clones, roughly 96% of them present only once. This sequence was found in a man aged 25-40 years in good health. The sample taken for sequencing was naive CD4+ T cells sorted from blood. Stated subset: CD45RA+ positively selected. The rearrangement uses TRBV2 and TRBJ2-2; D remains unclear. In nucleotides, the CDR3 is TGTGCCAGCACCCGAGACACCGGGGAGCTGTTTTTT. It translates to CASTRDTGELFF. Together with reference TRBV2 and TRBJ2-2, the CDR3 gives the full variable domain: EPEVTQTPSHQVTQMGQEVILRCVPISNHLYFYWYRQILGQKVEFLVSFYNNEISEKSEIFDDQFSVERPDGSNFTLKIRSTKLEDSAMYFCASTRDTGELFFGEGSRLTVL.